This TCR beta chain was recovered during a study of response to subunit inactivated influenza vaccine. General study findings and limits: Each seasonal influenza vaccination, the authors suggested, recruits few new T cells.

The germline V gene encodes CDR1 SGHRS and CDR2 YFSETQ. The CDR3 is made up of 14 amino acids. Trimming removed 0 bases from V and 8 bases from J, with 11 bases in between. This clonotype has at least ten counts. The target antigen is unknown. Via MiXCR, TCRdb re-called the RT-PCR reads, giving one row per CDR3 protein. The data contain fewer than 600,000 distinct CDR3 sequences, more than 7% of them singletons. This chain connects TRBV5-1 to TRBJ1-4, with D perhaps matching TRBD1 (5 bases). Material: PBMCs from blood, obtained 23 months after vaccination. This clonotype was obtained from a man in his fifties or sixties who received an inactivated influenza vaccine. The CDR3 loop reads CASSLDGEGEKLFF. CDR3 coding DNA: TGCGCCAGCAGCTTGGACGGAGAGGGGGAAAAACTGTTTTTT.